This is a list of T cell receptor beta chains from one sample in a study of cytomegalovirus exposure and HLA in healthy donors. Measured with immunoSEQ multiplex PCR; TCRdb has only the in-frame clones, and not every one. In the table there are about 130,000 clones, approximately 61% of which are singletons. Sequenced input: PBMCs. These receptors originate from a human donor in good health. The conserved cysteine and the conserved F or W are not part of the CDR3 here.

CDR3 protein: ASSSVDRVAF
J gene: TRBJ1-1
V gene: TRBV28

CDR3 protein: ASNTRRLAGKRTDTQY
J gene: TRBJ2-3
V gene: TRBV23-1

CDR3 protein: AISPGLDYNEQF
J gene: TRBJ2-1
V gene: TRBV10-3

CDR3 protein: ASSLVAGYTGELF
J gene: TRBJ2-2
V gene: TRBV28

CDR3 protein: ASSGRTGNEKLF
J gene: TRBJ1-4
V gene: TRBV5-1

CDR3 protein: ASSDLSGFGETQY
J gene: TRBJ2-5
V gene: TRBV6-1

CDR3 protein: ASSLGLAGAIQY
J gene: TRBJ2-4
V gene: TRBV5-8

CDR3 protein: AISDRDSYGYT
J gene: TRBJ1-2
V gene: TRBV10-3

CDR3 protein: ASSVGGGTWEQF
J gene: TRBJ2-1
V gene: TRBV9

CDR3 protein: ASSLTSASTDTQY
J gene: TRBJ2-3
V gene: TRBV7-2

CDR3 protein: ASSSDRYYGYT
J gene: TRBJ1-2
V gene: TRBV6-6

CDR3 protein: ASSLSGGDGQPQH
J gene: TRBJ1-5
V gene: TRBV5-1

CDR3 protein: ASSPAGSSGSYEQY
J gene: TRBJ2-7
V gene: TRBV5-4

CDR3 protein: ASSDLAGGLGTQY
J gene: TRBJ2-5
V gene: TRBV6-1

CDR3 protein: ASSYRDSYEQY
J gene: TRBJ2-7
V gene: TRBV7-7

CDR3 protein: AVGRGMNTEAF
J gene: TRBJ1-1
V gene: TRBV28

CDR3 protein: ASSVAGSGSVTGELF
J gene: TRBJ2-2
V gene: TRBV9

CDR3 protein: ASRQTTGTGGHEQY
J gene: TRBJ2-7
V gene: TRBV7-2

CDR3 protein: AISESGTRTYEQY
J gene: TRBJ2-7
V gene: TRBV10-3

CDR3 protein: ASSRDRDRADEQY
J gene: TRBJ2-7
V gene: TRBV21-1

CDR3 protein: ASSLGLFYEQY
J gene: TRBJ2-7
V gene: TRBV27

CDR3 protein: SVAGRASGEQF
J gene: TRBJ2-1
V gene: TRBV29-1

CDR3 protein: ASSLSSSGSGEQF
J gene: TRBJ2-1
V gene: TRBV7-3

CDR3 protein: ATGTPAYEQY
J gene: TRBJ2-7
V gene: TRBV11-2

CDR3 protein: ASSEISGYGYT
J gene: TRBJ1-2
V gene: TRBV6-1

CDR3 protein: SVGARASEQF
J gene: TRBJ2-1
V gene: TRBV29-1

CDR3 protein: ASSLGQGGYNEQF
J gene: TRBJ2-1
V gene: TRBV5-4

CDR3 protein: ASSDRAHTEAF
J gene: TRBJ1-1
V gene: TRBV2

CDR3 protein: ASNKGNRGNQPQH
J gene: TRBJ1-5
V gene: TRBV25-1

CDR3 protein: ASSSGTGDEKLF
J gene: TRBJ1-4
V gene: TRBV5-1

CDR3 protein: ASSPINYGYT
J gene: TRBJ1-2
V gene: TRBV27

CDR3 protein: ASRGQANYGYT
J gene: TRBJ1-2
V gene: TRBV2

CDR3 protein: ASSATGYEQY
J gene: TRBJ2-7
V gene: TRBV7-9

CDR3 protein: SVEGRGLNTEAF
J gene: TRBJ1-1
V gene: TRBV29-1

CDR3 protein: ASSVGGQGISELF
J gene: TRBJ1-4
V gene: TRBV9

CDR3 protein: AISESGGAVLVYEQY
J gene: TRBJ2-7
V gene: TRBV10-3

CDR3 protein: ASSSLRETKTQY
J gene: TRBJ2-5
V gene: TRBV27

CDR3 protein: ASSPDGENTEAF
J gene: TRBJ1-1
V gene: TRBV9

CDR3 protein: ASRQGYEQY
J gene: TRBJ2-7
V gene: TRBV28

CDR3 protein: ASSLGGSGANVLT
J gene: TRBJ2-6
V gene: TRBV5-4

CDR3 protein: ASSQGDRGGSYEQY
J gene: TRBJ2-7
V gene: TRBV4-1

CDR3 protein: ASSPSAYSNTGELF
J gene: TRBJ2-2
V gene: TRBV18

CDR3 protein: ASSQETGSSNQPQH
J gene: TRBJ1-5
V gene: TRBV4-2

CDR3 protein: ASIVIRNSSTDTQY
J gene: TRBJ2-3
V gene: TRBV6-4

CDR3 protein: SSGTSGGDEQF
J gene: TRBJ2-1
V gene: TRBV29-1

CDR3 protein: ASSPSGTGGEEQY
J gene: TRBJ2-7
V gene: TRBV9

CDR3 protein: ASSITGNTEAF
J gene: TRBJ1-1
V gene: TRBV5-5

CDR3 protein: ASSERYNEQF
J gene: TRBJ2-1
V gene: TRBV25-1

CDR3 protein: ASSPGTAYNEQF
J gene: TRBJ2-1
V gene: TRBV7-7

CDR3 protein: ASSGAGAPYNEQF
J gene: TRBJ2-1
V gene: TRBV19

CDR3 protein: SVDLGLPGTGELF
J gene: TRBJ2-2
V gene: TRBV29-1

CDR3 protein: ATPGSTLAANYGYT
J gene: TRBJ1-2
V gene: TRBV2

CDR3 protein: ASSVATGARYGYT
J gene: TRBJ1-2
V gene: TRBV9